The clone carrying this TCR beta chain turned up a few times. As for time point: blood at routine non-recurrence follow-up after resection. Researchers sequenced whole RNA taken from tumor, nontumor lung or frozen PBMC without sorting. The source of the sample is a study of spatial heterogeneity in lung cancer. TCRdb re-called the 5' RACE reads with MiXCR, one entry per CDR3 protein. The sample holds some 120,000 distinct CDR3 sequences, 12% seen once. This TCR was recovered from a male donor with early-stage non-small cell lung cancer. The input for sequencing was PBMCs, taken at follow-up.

CDR3 nucleotides: TGCAGTGCTAGAGGGCCGTTTAGCACAGATACGCAGTATTTT. This encodes CSARGPFSTDTQYF. The chain links TRBV20-1 to TRBJ2-3; the D is unclear. Germline V gives CDR1 DFQATT, CDR2 SNEGSKA (reference sequence). Trimming cost V 1 base and J 0 bases, with 8 bases left between them. The CDR3 totals 14 residues.